This T cell receptor beta chain was obtained from a study of early T cells in non-severe SARS-CoV-2 infection (dated by TCRdb to 2020 to 2022). The study in broad terms: Bulk RNA from unsorted whole blood was used for TCR sequencing, so alpha and beta chains could not be paired. Broad study findings and their caveats: VDJdb matching was skewed toward anti-spike CD8 responses and likely underestimated virus-specific expansions, missing private and CD4 specificities.

Library construction relied on 5' RACE. Sequenced on a NextSeq 500. Unique molecular identifiers were attached to individual cDNA molecules in the TCR library protocol so that sequencing error and PCR bias could be corrected. Sequencing covered both TCR alpha and beta chains, and within each sample the abundances of alpha and beta sequences were tightly co-correlated. Turning to the authors' computational methods: Decombinator V4 was used to annotate the V gene, J gene and CDR3 of the TCR sequences. Expanded TCRs were defined as changing significantly between any two time points under a Poisson model with p below 0.0001. TCR abundances were normalised to the total number of TCRs sequenced per sample and expressed as counts per million. TRAV1-2 paired with TRAJ12, TRAJ20 or TRAJ33 defined MAIT TCRs, while TRAV10 paired with TRAJ18 defined iNKT TCRs. VDJdb, accessed on 1 November 2021, was searched for TCRs annotated for CMV, EBV and SARS-CoV-2, and TCRs annotated for more than one antigen were excluded. TCRdb itself trimmed the public reads at Q25 with fastp, ran MiXCR and retained productive beta chains. Rows merge per CDR3 protein into single entries with the most common DNA and genes. The V and J calls were not made by the authors but by TCRdb's processing. This sample gives about 68,000 distinct CDR3 sequences in total; 12% of them show up just once. Over 1.5% of the sample is held by the ten biggest clonotypes.

V loses 7 bases, J loses 1 base, and the germline ends lie 10 bases apart. CDR1 MDHEN and CDR2 SYDVKM are derived from the germline V gene. Counted from cysteine to phenylalanine, this CDR3 has 13 amino acids. Of all the DNA, just the CDR3 is kept, 39 bases in frame from base 1. This clonotype was counted between two and nine times. Which antigen it targets is not known. It has no much larger one-base neighbor in the sample; base qualities were not kept. The study was a case-control design nested within a healthcare worker cohort in London, UK, with weekly nasopharyngeal swab PCR tests and blood sampling. Healthcare workers were recruited during the week of the UK lockdown, between 23 and 31 March 2020, and followed weekly for up to roughly 15 weeks.

The sequencing sample was made of whole blood. The chain links TRBV28 with TRBJ2-5; no D gene is confidently identified. This sequence was found in an adult who was a healthcare worker with PCR-confirmed SARS-CoV-2 infection or an uninfected control (not recorded which). CDR3 reads: CASTSTFQETQYF. In nucleotide form, the sequence is TGTGCCAGCACATCGACCTTCCAAGAGACCCAGTACTTC.